This record covers a single T cell receptor (beta chain). Data came from immunoSEQ multiplex PCR; TCRdb stores just in-frame clones and leaves some out. The table has about 250,000 clones, approximately 90% seen once. The record originates from a study of blood T cell repertoires in COVID-19. In germline, CDR1 is LNHDA, CDR2 SQIVND (reference sequence). V was cut by 4 bases and J by 0 bases, with 13 bases left in between. The length of the CDR3 is 15 residues. The chain uses TRBV19 and TRBJ2-7, with D possibly TRBD1 on 6 matching bases. Source material: peripheral blood. The clonotype comes from a young man with active or convalescent COVID-19. CDR3 region: CASSNGDRRSYEQYF. CDR3 DNA sequence: TGTGCCAGTAGTAACGGAGACAGGCGCTCCTACGAGCAGTACTTC.